This passage covers 14 T cell receptor beta chains from one sample sequenced in a study of prognosis after radiotherapy for stage I lung cancer (dated by TCRdb to 2020 to 2023). This sample was sequenced with an Illumina HiSeq 3000. Two rounds of multiplex PCR were performed to amplify the TCR beta CDR3 region from genomic DNA. In the first round of PCR, primers specific to each TRBV and TRBJ gene were used, and the primer sequences are filed in Chinese patent CN105087789A. The public reads were reprocessed in TCRdb via fastp at Q25 and MiXCR, keeping in-frame beta chains. Rows are combined by CDR3 protein, so each entry shows the most common genes and DNA. The sample table contains around 51,000 distinct CDR3 sequences; only one count was recorded for approximately 35% of them. Together, the top ten hold approximately 8.3% of the sample. Material: PBMCs, obtained before or after stereotactic body radiation therapy (not recorded which). The receptors come from a donor over 45 with non-small cell lung cancer.

A word on this clonotype: The CDR3 does not close with the conserved phenylalanine or tryptophan, likely indicating a read error. The chain recombines TRBV9 with TRBJ2-1; D is uncertain. The germline V gene has CDR1 SGDLS and CDR2 YYNGEE. The CDR3 is made up of 15 amino acids. V lost 3 bases and J 3 bases, leaving 13 bases between the germline ends. DNA for the CDR3: TGTGCCAGCAGCGGCGGTCTCAGGAACTACAATGAGCAGTTCCTC. Amino acid sequence: CASSGGLRNYNEQFL.

In its sample, this clonotype was seen many times. The gene calls are TRBV7-3 and TRBJ2-7; either TRBD1 or TRBD2 may supply D (5 bases each). Per the germline V gene, CDR1 is SGHTA and CDR2 is FQGTGA. Trimming pared 8 bases from V and 7 bases from J, leaving 27 bases between. The CDR3 has 16 amino acids. The CDR3 reads CASVRGEKGPDSEQYF. CDR3 sequence (DNA): TGTGCCAGCGTCCGGGGCGAAAAGGGCCCAGACTCGGAGCAGTACTTC.

In its sample, this clonotype was seen many times. CDR3 residues: CASSPAVGRGLSYEQYF. The CDR3 DNA sequence: TGTGCCAGCAGTCCCGCTGTGGGCAGGGGGCTATCCTACGAGCAGTACTTC. This chain uses TRBV27 with TRBJ2-7; 8 nucleotides match TRBD1. Per germline, CDR1 MNHEY and CDR2 SMNVEV (reference sequence). Trimming cost V 5 bases and J 1 base; bases outside gene matches: 13. This CDR3 comprises 17 residues.

This clonotype came up many times. The rearrangement joins TRBV29-1 to TRBJ2-1; 14 bases fit TRBD2. V lost 4 bases, J lost 9 bases, and 5 bases stayed unmatched. The CDR3 sequence is 14 residues long. CDR1 is SQVTM, CDR2 ANQGSEA, per germline. The CDR3 reads CSVGGLAGVPEQFF. In DNA form, the CDR3 reads TGCAGCGTTGGGGGACTAGCGGGGGTGCCTGAGCAGTTCTTC.

The chain recombines TRBV19 with TRBJ2-6, with D tentatively TRBD1 or TRBD2 (5 bases each). The CDR3 runs 16 residues. The ends were cut back, 10 bases at V and 3 bases at J, with 19 bases in the middle. From germline, CDR1 is LNHDA and CDR2 SQIVND (reference sequence). The CDR3 spells CAISGTDFVGANVLTF. The CDR3 nucleotides read TGTGCCATCTCCGGGACGGACTTTGTTGGGGCCAACGTCCTGACTTTC.

V usage is TRBV6-1 and J usage is TRBJ2-7; no reliable D call. The germline V and J ends were trimmed by 4 bases and 6 bases, with 13 bases remaining between them. The CDR3 loop spans 13 amino acids. Per the germline V gene, CDR1 is MNHNS and CDR2 is SASEGT. CDR3 bases: TGTGCCAGCAGTGCTGGACGGGCCCTCGAGCAGTACTTC. Protein: CASSAGRALEQYF.

This clonotype was seen a handful of times. A much larger clone sits a single nucleotide away, making a read error possible. The chain employs TRBV7-9 and TRBJ2-1; 9 bases align to TRBD2. V dropped 4 bases and J dropped 5; count of bases not matched to a gene: 9. The CDR3 has 16 amino acids. Germline V gene data show CDR1 as SEHNR and CDR2 as FQNEAQ (reference sequence). The CDR3 DNA reads as TGTGCCAGCAGCTCCCGTAGCGGGAGATGTCACAATGAGCAGTTCTTC. The encoded protein is CASSSRSGRCHNEQFF.

This clonotype occurred a few times. This sequence joins TRBV5-4 and TRBJ2-7, with 8 bases fitting TRBD1. After removal of 2 bases from V and 6 bases from J, the junction contained 13 bases not matched to a gene. Per germline, CDR1 SGHNT and CDR2 YYREEE (reference sequence). This CDR3 contains 16 residues. The CDR3 bases are TGTGCCAGCAGCTTAAGGGTTCCAGGGGGCGCTTCCGAGCAGTACTTC. Residues: CASSLRVPGGASEQYF.

This clonotype came up many times. The J gene is TRBJ2-7, the V gene TRBV5-4, with unresolved D. This CDR3 has 13 residues. The germline V gene has CDR1 SGHNT and CDR2 YYREEE (reference sequence). V was pared by 4 bases and J by 3 bases, with 11 bases between. The CDR3 region has the DNA TGTGCCAGCAGCCTCAATACGGACTACGAGCAGTACTTC. Its protein product is CASSLNTDYEQYF. Together with reference TRBV5-4 and TRBJ2-7, the CDR3 gives the full variable domain: ETGVTQSPTHLIKTRGQQVTLRCSSQSGHNTVSWYQQALGQGPQFIFQYYREEENGRGNFPPRFSGLQFPNYSSELNVNALELDDSALYLCASSLNTDYEQYFGPGTRLTVT.

This clonotype has ten or more counts. The V and J genes are TRBV5-4 and TRBJ1-6, with 8 positions matching TRBD1. Germline CDR1 and CDR2: SGHNT and YYREEE (reference sequence). The CDR3 spans 15 residues. The trim removed 4 bases at V and 10 bases at J, leaving 10 bases unmatched. This CDR3 is CASSTERRGRSPLHF. The DNA of the CDR3 is TGTGCCAGCAGCACTGAGCGCAGGGGGCGGTCACCCCTCCACTTT.

This clonotype was observed at least ten times. This chain uses TRBV18 with TRBJ1-2; TRBD1 is a possible D gene (6 bases). The CDR3 is 15 amino acids. The germline gives CDR1 KGHSH, CDR2 LQKENI. The V end lost 4 bases, the J end lost 2 bases, and 14 bases lay between the germline ends. In nucleotides, the CDR3 is TGTGCCAGCTCACAAATACAGGGAGAAAACTATGGCTACACCTTC. It is translated as CASSQIQGENYGYTF.

Concerning this clonotype: The junction does not match germline at one end; this may be a read error. The chain recombines TRBV30 with TRBJ2-2, with D possibly TRBD2 on 6 matching bases. Germline V gene data show CDR1 as GTSNPN and CDR2 as SVGIG (reference sequence). The CDR3 is 11 residues long. The DNA for the CDR3 is TGTGCCTGGAGTCTTGACGGGGGGCTGTTTTTT. Amino acid sequence: CAWSLDGGLFF.

The CDR3 loop reads CASSSFRQGANYGYTF. DNA for the CDR3: TGTGCCAGCAGCTCGTTTCGACAGGGGGCTAACTATGGCTACACCTTC. The chain carries TRBV11-3 and TRBJ1-2; 9 bases agree with TRBD1. This CDR3 spans 16 amino acids. The ends lost 4 bases at V and 0 bases at J; junction bases unmatched: 6. CDR1 is SGHNT, CDR2 YENEEA, per germline.

The CDR3 DNA sequence: TGTGCTAGTGGTTTGGGTATACCGGGCAGGGGTCTTTACACCGGGGAGCTGTTTTTT. Its translation is CASGLGIPGRGLYTGELFF. This chain links TRBV12-5 with TRBJ2-2; perhaps TRBD1 as D (6 bases). Germline CDR1 and CDR2: LGHNT and FRNRAP. V was shortened by 1 base and J by 3 bases, with 21 bases between the two germline ends. The CDR3 contains 19 residues.